These 19 T cell receptor beta chains share one sample of origin, sequenced in a study of blood T cell repertoires in COVID-19. Data came from immunoSEQ multiplex PCR; TCRdb stores just in-frame clones and leaves some out. The table lists 100,000 to 150,000 clones, more than 75% of them singletons, with approximately 8.1% in the top ten. Sequencing used peripheral blood. These receptors all stem from a man aged 45-65 years with acute or convalescent COVID-19.

This rearrangement joins TRBV30 to TRBJ1-6, with a tentative D call TRBD1 (6 bases). The germline CDR1 and CDR2 sequences are GTSNPN and SVGIG (reference sequence). This CDR3 region has 14 residues. Trimming removed 0 bases at V and 14 bases at J, with 17 bases between. The CDR3 DNA reads TGTGCCTGGAGTGTACTACAAAACAGGGTGTCCCTCCACTTT. Translation gives CAWSVLQNRVSLHF.

The chain has TRBV11-2 and TRBJ2-7; weak D call: TRBD2 (7 bases). The CDR3 is 16 amino acids. With 3 bases removed from V and 2 bases from J, the gap between germline ends came to 17 bases. CDR1 SGHAT and CDR2 FQNNGV come from the germline V gene. CDR3 sequence reads: CASSLRRGAIAYEQYF. CDR3 nucleotides: TGTGCCAGCAGCTTGCGTCGGGGGGCAATCGCCTACGAGCAGTACTTC.

This clone was counted a single time. The CDR3 protein is CASSPSREETQYF. The CDR3, as DNA: TGTGCCAGCAGCCCGTCCCGGGAAGAGACCCAGTACTTC. The genes are TRBV3-1 (or the pseudogene TRBV3-2) and TRBJ2-5; D unclear. V was cut by 4 bases and J by 3 bases, with 9 bases left in between. Germline V CDR1 and CDR2: LGHDT, YNNKEL (reference sequence). CDR3 length: 13 residues.

J is TRBJ1-1 and V is TRBV3-1 (or the pseudogene TRBV3-2); maybe TRBD1 (6 bases). The CDR3 consists of 14 residues. The V gene's germline CDR1 is LGHDT and CDR2 YNNKEL (reference sequence). The V and J ends lost 0 bases and 5 bases respectively, with 10 bases between them. Here the CDR3 reads CASSQESGATEAFF. In DNA, the CDR3 is TGTGCCAGCAGCCAAGAGTCAGGGGCAACTGAAGCTTTCTTT.

This sequence joins TRBV7-9 and TRBJ2-7, with D maybe TRBD2 (6 bases). V lost 4 bases and J lost 2, with 21 bases in between. CDR1 and CDR2 from the germline V gene are SEHNR and FQNEAQ (reference sequence). The CDR3 is made up of 17 amino acids. Written as DNA, the CDR3 is TGTGCCAGCAGCTCAAAGCCAACCGGGACTGATACCTACGAGCAGTACTTC. It specifies CASSSKPTGTDTYEQYF.

The rearrangement joins TRBV6-6 to TRBJ2-7, with 7 bases identical to TRBD1. Germline V lookup: CDR1 MNHNY, CDR2 SVGAGI (reference sequence). This CDR3 spans 14 amino acids. The trim removed 6 bases at V and 0 bases at J, leaving 5 bases unmatched. The CDR3 protein is CASRMTGSSYEQYF. CDR3 sequence (DNA): TGTGCCAGCAGGATGACAGGGAGCTCCTACGAGCAGTACTTC.

This chain uses TRBV24-1 with TRBJ1-2; possibly TRBD1 for D (5 bases). The CDR3 spans 11 residues. Germline V gives CDR1 KGHDR, CDR2 SFDVKD. The ends were cut back, 10 bases at V and 2 bases at J, with 7 bases in the middle. Written as DNA, the CDR3 is TGTGCCACGCAGGGCAACTATGGCTACACCTTC. Translating gives CATQGNYGYTF.

The V and J genes are TRBV5-1 and TRBJ2-2, with 9 bases fitting TRBD2. The CDR3 consists of 15 residues. Germline V gene sequence: CDR1 SGHRS, CDR2 YFSETQ. After removal of 0 bases from V and 5 bases from J, the junction contained 2 bases not matched to a gene. The CDR3 loop is CASSLASGKTGELFF. CDR3 DNA: TGCGCCAGCAGCTTGGCTAGCGGGAAAACCGGGGAGCTGTTTTTT.

The gene calls are TRBV13 and TRBJ2-7; 9 bases align to TRBD2. Germline CDR1 PRHDT, CDR2 FYEKMQ (reference sequence). V dropped 1 base and J dropped 2; count of bases not matched to a gene: 9. This CDR3 contains 17 residues. This CDR3 reads CASSLVSGSISAYEQYF. The CDR3 DNA reads TGTGCCAGCAGCTTAGTTAGCGGGAGTATCTCCGCCTACGAGCAGTACTTC.

V and J are TRBV18 and TRBJ1-4, with TRBD1 as a possible D gene (6 bases). V was clipped by 3 bases and J by 0 bases, with 11 bases between them. Germline CDR1 reads KGHSH; CDR2 reads LQKENI. The CDR3 extends over 16 amino acids. CDR3 nucleotides: TGTGCCAGCTCACCGACAGGCATAGCAACTAATGAAAAACTGTTTTTT. This gives the protein CASSPTGIATNEKLFF.

The chain links TRBV5-1 to TRBJ2-3; 7 nucleotides agree with TRBD2. V lost 0 bases to trimming and J lost 4 bases; unmatched junction nucleotides: 8. The CDR3 consists of 16 residues. Germline V gene sequence: CDR1 SGHRS, CDR2 YFSETQ. CDR3 DNA: TGCGCCAGCAGCTTGGGGTGGCGGGGAGGGCCAGATACGCAGTATTTT. This codes for CASSLGWRGGPDTQYF.

The V call is TRBV9, the J call TRBJ2-3, with TRBD2 identical over 12 bases. CDR3 length: 18 residues. Trimming at V came to 0 bases and at J to 6 bases, leaving 11 bases not matched to a gene. CDR1 SGDLS and CDR2 YYNGEE come from the germline V gene. The chain's CDR3 is CASSVGLAGGVKRDTQYF. The CDR3 nucleotides read TGTGCCAGCAGCGTAGGGCTAGCGGGAGGGGTAAAGAGGGATACGCAGTATTTT.

The CDR3 DNA sequence: TGTGCCAGCAGTGAGTCAATAGCGGGAGGGGAAGAGACCCAGTACTTC. Protein sequence: CASSESIAGGEETQYF. The chain employs TRBV6-1 and TRBJ2-5; TRBD2 matches at 11 bases. Trimming cost V 3 bases and J 3 bases; bases outside gene matches: 6. Germline V gene sequence: CDR1 MNHNS, CDR2 SASEGT. This CDR3 has 16 amino acids.

The CDR3 sequence is CASSRDILQPQHF. CDR3 DNA: TGTGCCAGCTCCCGGGACATCCTTCAGCCCCAGCATTTT. This chain joins TRBV6-5 and TRBJ1-5; D is perhaps TRBD1 (6 bases). Trimming pared 8 bases from V and 6 bases from J, leaving 14 bases between. CDR1 is MNHEY, CDR2 SVGAGI, per germline. The CDR3 has 13 amino acids.

The chain recombines TRBV3-1 (or the pseudogene TRBV3-2) with TRBJ1-2; 9 positions agree with TRBD1. The J segment lost 7 bases and the V segment lost 4 bases, leaving 10 bases of the junction unmatched. This CDR3 comprises 15 residues. Germline loops: CDR1 LGHDT, CDR2 YNNKEL (reference sequence). The DNA for the CDR3 is TGTGCCAGCAGCCTACGGACAGGGGTAGGGGGTGGCTACACCTTC. Residues: CASSLRTGVGGGYTF.

The V gene is TRBV4-1, the J gene TRBJ1-2, with D perhaps TRBD1 (6 bases). The germline gives CDR1 MGHRA, CDR2 YSYEKL. The V gene lost 5 bases and the J gene lost 5 bases, with 15 bases spanning the gap. The CDR3 extends over 14 amino acids. For the CDR3, the DNA is TGCGCCAGCAGCACACAGACCGGGACATATGGCTACACCTTC. Encoded protein: CASSTQTGTYGYTF.

V gene TRBV5-5 combines with J gene TRBJ2-5, with D possibly TRBD1 on 5 matching bases. Looked up from germline, CDR1 is SGHKS and CDR2 is YYEKEE (reference sequence). Trimming stripped 0 bases from V and 5 bases from J, with 11 bases between. There are 14 residues in the CDR3. CDR3: CASSLGRGGETQYF. CDR3 coding DNA: TGTGCCAGCAGCTTGGGTAGGGGTGGGGAGACCCAGTACTTC.

The chain couples TRBV7-6 to TRBJ2-1; D remains ambiguous. Looked up from germline, CDR1 is SGHVS and CDR2 is FNYEAQ. This CDR3 comprises 17 residues. V lost 0 bases to trimming and J lost 7 bases, with 19 bases between them. The DNA of the CDR3 is TGTGCCAGCAGCTTAGCGTCGGGTCCTCAATACGGGAATGAGCAGTTCTTC. Its translation: CASSLASGPQYGNEQFF.

V and J are TRBV10-3 and TRBJ2-5; 7 bases align to TRBD2. This CDR3 is built from 13 residues. CDR1 is ENHRY and CDR2 is SYGVKD in the germline V gene. Trimming removed 8 bases from V and 3 bases from J; junction bases left unmatched: 6. CDR3 in amino acids: CAIRGGGEETQYF. The CDR3 DNA follows: TGTGCCATCCGTGGGGGGGGTGAAGAGACCCAGTACTTC.